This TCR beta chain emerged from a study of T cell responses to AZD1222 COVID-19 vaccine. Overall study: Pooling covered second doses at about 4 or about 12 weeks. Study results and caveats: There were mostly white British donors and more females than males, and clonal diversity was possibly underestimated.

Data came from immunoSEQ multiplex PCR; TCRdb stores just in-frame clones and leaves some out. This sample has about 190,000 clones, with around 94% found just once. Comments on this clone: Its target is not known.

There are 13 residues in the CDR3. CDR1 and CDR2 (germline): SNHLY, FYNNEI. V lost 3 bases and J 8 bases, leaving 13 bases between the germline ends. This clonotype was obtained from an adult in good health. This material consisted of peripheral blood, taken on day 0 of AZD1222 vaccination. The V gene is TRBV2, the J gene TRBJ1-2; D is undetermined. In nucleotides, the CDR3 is TGTGCCAGCAGTGATATACCCCGTCGGGGCTACACCTTC. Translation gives CASSDIPRRGYTF. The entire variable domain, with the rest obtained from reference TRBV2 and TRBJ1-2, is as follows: EPEVTQTPSHQVTQMGQEVILRCVPISNHLYFYWYRQILGQKVEFLVSFYNNEISEKSEIFDDQFSVERPDGSNFTLKIRSTKLEDSAMYFCASSDIPRRGYTFGSGTRLTVV.